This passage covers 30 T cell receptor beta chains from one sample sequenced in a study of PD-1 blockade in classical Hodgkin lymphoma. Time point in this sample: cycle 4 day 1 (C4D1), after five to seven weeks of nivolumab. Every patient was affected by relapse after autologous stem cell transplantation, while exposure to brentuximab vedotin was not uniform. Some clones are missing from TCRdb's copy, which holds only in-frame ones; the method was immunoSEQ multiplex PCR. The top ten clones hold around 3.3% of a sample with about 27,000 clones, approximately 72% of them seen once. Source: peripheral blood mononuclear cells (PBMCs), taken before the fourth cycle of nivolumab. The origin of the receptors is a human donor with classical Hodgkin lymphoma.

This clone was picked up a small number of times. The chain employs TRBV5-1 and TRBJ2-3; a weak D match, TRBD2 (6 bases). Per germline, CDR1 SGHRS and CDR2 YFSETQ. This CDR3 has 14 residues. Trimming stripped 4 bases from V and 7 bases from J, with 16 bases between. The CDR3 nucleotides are TGCGCCAGCAGCCCCGGGACGGAGGGGCATACGCAGTATTTT. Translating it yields CASSPGTEGHTQYF.

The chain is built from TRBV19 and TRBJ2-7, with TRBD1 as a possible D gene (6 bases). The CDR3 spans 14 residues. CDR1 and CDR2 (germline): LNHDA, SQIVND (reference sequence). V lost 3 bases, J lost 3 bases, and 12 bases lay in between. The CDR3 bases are TGTGCCAGTAGTATCGGGGACACCCGCTACGAGCAGTACTTC. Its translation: CASSIGDTRYEQYF.

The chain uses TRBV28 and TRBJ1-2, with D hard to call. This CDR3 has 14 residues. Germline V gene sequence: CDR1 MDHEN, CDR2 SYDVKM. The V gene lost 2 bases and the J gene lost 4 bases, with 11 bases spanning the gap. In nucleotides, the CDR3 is TGTGCCAGCAGTTTAGCCGGACGGGTCTATGGCTACACCTTC. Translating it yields CASSLAGRVYGYTF.

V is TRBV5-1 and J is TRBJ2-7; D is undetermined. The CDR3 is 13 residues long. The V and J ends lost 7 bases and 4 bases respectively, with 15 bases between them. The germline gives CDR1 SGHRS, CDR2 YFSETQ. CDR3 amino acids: CASSDTVQYEQYF. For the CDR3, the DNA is TGCGCCAGCTCCGACACGGTACAGTACGAGCAGTACTTC.

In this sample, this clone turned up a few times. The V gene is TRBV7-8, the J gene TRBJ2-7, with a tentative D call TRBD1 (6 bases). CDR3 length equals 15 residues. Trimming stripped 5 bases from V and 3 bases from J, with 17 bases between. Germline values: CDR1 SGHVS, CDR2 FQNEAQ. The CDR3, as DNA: TGTGCCAGCAGCCTCGTAGCAGGGGTGCGCTACGAGCAGTACTTC. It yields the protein CASSLVAGVRYEQYF. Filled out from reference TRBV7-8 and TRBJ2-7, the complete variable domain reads GAGVSQSPRYKVAKRGQDVALRCDPISGHVSLFWYQQALGQGPEFLTYFQNEAQLDKSGLPSDRFFAERPEGSVSTLKIQRTQQEDSAVYLCASSLVAGVRYEQYFGPGTRLTVT.

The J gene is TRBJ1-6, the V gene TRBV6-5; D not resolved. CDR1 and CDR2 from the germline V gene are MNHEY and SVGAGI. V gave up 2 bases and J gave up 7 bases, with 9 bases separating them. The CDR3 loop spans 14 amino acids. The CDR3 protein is CASSYRQPNSPLHF. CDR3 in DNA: TGTGCCAGCAGTTACCGGCAGCCCAATTCACCCCTCCACTTT.

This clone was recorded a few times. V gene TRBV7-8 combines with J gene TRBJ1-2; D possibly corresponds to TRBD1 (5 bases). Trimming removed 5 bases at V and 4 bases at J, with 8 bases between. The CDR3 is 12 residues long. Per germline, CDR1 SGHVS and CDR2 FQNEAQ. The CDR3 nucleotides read TGTGCCAGCAGCCCCGACAGCTATGGCTACACCTTC. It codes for CASSPDSYGYTF.

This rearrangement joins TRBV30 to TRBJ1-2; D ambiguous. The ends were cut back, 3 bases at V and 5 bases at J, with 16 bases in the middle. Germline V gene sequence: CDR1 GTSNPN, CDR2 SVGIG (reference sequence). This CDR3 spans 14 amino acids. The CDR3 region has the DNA TGTGCCTGGAGGAGGGTGGGCGCAGGATATGGCTACACCTTC. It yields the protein CAWRRVGAGYGYTF.

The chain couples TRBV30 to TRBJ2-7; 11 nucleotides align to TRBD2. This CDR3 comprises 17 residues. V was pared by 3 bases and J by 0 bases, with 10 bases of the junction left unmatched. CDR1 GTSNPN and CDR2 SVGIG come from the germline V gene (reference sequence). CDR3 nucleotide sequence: TGTGCCTGGAGAGACTATAGCGGGAGGGTGAGCTCCTACGAGCAGTACTTC. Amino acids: CAWRDYSGRVSSYEQYF.

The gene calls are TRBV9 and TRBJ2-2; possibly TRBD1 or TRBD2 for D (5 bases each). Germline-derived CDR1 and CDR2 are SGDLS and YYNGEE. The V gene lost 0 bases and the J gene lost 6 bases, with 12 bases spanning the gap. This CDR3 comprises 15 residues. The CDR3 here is CASSVDGTVSGELFF. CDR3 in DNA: TGTGCCAGCAGCGTAGACGGGACCGTATCCGGGGAGCTGTTTTTT.

The DNA of the CDR3 is TGCGCCAGCAGCTCACAGGGGAATAAGGCCGGGGAGCTGTTTTTT. Translating gives CASSSQGNKAGELFF. The chain joins TRBV5-1 to TRBJ2-2; 7 nucleotides align to TRBD1. V lost 3 bases and J lost 6; bases outside the gene matches: 8. Germline V CDR1 and CDR2: SGHRS, YFSETQ. This CDR3 comprises 15 residues.

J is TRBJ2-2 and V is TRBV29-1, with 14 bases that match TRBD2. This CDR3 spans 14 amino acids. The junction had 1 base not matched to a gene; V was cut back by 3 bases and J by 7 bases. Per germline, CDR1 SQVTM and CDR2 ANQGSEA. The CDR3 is CSVETSGRVGELFF. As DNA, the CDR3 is TGCAGCGTTGAGACTAGCGGGAGGGTCGGGGAGCTGTTTTTT.

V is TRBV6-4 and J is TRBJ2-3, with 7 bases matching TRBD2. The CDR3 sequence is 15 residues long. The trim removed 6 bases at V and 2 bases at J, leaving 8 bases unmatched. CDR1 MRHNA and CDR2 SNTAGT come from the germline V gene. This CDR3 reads CASRRLAAITDTQYF. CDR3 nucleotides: TGTGCCAGCAGACGACTAGCAGCTATCACAGATACGCAGTATTTT.

The CDR3 DNA follows: TGCGCCAGCAGACCGCAAACAGGTTACGAGCAGTACTTC. Translation gives CASRPQTGYEQYF. The chain recombines TRBV5-1 with TRBJ2-7; weak D call: TRBD1 (5 bases). Between the trimmed V and J ends, which lost 5 bases and 4 bases, there was a span of 13 bases. Germline V gene data show CDR1 as SGHRS and CDR2 as YFSETQ. This CDR3 has 13 residues.

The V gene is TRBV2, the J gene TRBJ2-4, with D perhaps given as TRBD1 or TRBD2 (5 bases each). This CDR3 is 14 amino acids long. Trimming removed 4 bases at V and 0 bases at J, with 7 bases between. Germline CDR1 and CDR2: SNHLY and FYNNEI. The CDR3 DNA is TGTGCCAGCAGTGCTGGGGGAGCCAAAAACATTCAGTACTTC. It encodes CASSAGGAKNIQYF.

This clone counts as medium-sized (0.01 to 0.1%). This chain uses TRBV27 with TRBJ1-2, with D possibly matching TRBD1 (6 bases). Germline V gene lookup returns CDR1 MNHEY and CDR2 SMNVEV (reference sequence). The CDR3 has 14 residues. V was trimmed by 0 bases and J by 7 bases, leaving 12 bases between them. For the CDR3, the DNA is TGTGCCAGCAGTTTATCCGGGACAATTGGTGGCTACACCTTC. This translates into CASSLSGTIGGYTF.

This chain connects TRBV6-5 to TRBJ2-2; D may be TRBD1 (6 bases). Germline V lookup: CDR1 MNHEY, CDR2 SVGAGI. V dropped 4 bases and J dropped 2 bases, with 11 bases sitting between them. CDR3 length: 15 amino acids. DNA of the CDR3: TGTGCCAGCAGTTCCCGGGACACCAACACCGGGGAGCTGTTTTTT. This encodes CASSSRDTNTGELFF.

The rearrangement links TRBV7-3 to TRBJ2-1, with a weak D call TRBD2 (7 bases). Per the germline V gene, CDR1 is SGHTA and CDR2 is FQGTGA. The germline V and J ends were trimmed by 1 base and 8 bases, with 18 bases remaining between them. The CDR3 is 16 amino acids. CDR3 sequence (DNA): TGTGCCAGCAGCTTAAACCGTCGTGGGAGGGGGGATGAGCAGTTCTTC. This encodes CASSLNRRGRGDEQFF.

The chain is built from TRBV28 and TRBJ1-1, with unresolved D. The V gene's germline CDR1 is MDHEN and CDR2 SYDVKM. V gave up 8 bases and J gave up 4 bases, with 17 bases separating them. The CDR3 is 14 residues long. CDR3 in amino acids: CASSSLGLGTEAFF. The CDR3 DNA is TGTGCCAGCTCCTCACTGGGGTTGGGCACTGAAGCTTTCTTT.

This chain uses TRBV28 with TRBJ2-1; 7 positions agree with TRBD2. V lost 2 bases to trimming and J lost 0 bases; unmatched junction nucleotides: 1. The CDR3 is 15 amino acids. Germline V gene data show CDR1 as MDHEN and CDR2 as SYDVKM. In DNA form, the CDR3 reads TGTGCCAGCAGTTTAAGCGGGGTCTCCTACAATGAGCAGTTCTTC. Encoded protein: CASSLSGVSYNEQFF.

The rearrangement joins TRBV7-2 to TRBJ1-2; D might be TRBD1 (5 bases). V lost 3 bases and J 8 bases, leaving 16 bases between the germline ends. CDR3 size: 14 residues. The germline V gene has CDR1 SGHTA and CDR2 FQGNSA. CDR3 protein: CASSFQGIPGGYTF. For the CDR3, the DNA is TGTGCCAGCAGCTTTCAGGGTATCCCGGGAGGCTACACCTTC.

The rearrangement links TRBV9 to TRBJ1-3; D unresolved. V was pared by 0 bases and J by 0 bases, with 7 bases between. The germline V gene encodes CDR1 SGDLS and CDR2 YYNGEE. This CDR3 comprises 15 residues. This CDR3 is CASSVDHSSGNTIYF. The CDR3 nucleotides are TGTGCCAGCAGCGTAGACCATAGCTCTGGAAACACCATATATTTT.

This CDR3 is CASGAGGADTQYF. In DNA, the CDR3 is TGTGCCAGCGGTGCAGGGGGTGCAGATACGCAGTATTTT. The chain recombines TRBV9 with TRBJ2-3, with TRBD1 identical over 7 bases. Germline loops: CDR1 SGDLS, CDR2 YYNGEE. The CDR3 is 13 residues long. V lost 7 bases and J lost 4; bases outside the gene matches: 6.

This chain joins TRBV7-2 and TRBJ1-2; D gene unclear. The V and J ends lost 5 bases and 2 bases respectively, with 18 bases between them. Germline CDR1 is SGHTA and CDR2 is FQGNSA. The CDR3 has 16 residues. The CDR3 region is CASSLGGPLVNYGYTF. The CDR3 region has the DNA TGTGCCAGCAGCCTGGGAGGGCCCCTAGTCAACTATGGCTACACCTTC.

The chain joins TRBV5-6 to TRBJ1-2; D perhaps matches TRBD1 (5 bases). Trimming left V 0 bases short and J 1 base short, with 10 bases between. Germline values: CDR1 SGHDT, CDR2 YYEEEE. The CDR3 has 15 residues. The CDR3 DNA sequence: TGTGCCAGCAGCTTGGTTGGAGGGGATAACTATGGCTACACCTTC. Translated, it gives CASSLVGGDNYGYTF.

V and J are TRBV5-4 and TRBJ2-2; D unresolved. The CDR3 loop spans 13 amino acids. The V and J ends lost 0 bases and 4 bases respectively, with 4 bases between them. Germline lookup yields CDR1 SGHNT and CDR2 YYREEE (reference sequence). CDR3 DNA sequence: TGTGCCAGCAGCTTGGAGCGCACCGGGGAGCTGTTTTTT. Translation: CASSLERTGELFF.

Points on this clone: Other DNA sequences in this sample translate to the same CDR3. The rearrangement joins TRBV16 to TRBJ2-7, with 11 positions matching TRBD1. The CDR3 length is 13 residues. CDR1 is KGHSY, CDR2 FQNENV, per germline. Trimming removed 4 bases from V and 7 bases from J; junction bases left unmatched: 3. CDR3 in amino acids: CASSRDRGTEQYF. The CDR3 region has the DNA TGTGCCAGCAGCCGGGACAGGGGGACGGAGCAGTACTTC.

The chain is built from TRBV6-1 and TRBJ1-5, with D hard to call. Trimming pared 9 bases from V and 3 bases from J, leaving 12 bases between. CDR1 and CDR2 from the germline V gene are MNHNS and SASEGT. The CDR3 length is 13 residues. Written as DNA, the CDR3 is TGTGCCAGTATTCGGGCCGTCAATCAGCCCCAGCATTTT. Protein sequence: CASIRAVNQPQHF.

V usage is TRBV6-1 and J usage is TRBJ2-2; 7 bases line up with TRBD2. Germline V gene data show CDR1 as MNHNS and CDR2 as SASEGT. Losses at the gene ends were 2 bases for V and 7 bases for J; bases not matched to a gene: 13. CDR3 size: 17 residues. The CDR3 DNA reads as TGTGCCAGCAGTGAAAATGCGGGAGTGGGGCAAGGCGGGGAGCTGTTTTTT. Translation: CASSENAGVGQGGELFF.

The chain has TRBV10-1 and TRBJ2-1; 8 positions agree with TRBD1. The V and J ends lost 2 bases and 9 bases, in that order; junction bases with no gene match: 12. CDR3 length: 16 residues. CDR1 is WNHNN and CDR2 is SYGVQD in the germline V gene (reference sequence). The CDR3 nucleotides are TGCGCCAGCAGTGAGAAAACCGGGACAGGATTGGTTGAGCAGTTCTTC. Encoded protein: CASSEKTGTGLVEQFF.